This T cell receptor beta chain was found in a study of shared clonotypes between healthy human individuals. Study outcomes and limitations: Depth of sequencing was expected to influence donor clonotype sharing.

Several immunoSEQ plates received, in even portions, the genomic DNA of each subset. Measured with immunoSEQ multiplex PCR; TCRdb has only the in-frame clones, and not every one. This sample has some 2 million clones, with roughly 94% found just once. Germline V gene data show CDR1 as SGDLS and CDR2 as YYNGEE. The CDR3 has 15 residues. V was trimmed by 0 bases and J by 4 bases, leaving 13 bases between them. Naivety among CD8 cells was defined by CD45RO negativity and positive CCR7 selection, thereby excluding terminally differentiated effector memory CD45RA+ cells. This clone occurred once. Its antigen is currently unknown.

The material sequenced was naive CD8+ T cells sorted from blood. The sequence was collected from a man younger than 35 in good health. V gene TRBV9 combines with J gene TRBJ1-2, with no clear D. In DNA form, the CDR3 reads TGTGCCAGCAGCGTAGTGGCGCTACCTTCCTATGGCTACACCTTC. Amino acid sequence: CASSVVALPSYGYTF.